This T cell receptor (beta chain) appears in the sequencing data of a study of tumor T cells in aggressive B-cell lymphoma (TCRdb year 2017). CDR1 and CDR2 are drawn from the germline V gene: MDHEN, SYDVKM. Spanning cysteine to phenylalanine, the CDR3 consists of 14 amino acids. Left in the record is the CDR3 DNA by itself, 42 bases read in frame from the first base. Cut back by 6 bases and 5 bases, the V and J ends lie 17 bases apart. The library was generated by the immunoSEQ multiplex PCR assay. TCRdb carries this immuneACCESS record with in-frame sequences only. Its versions omit some clonotypes, under half of them owing to an unresolved V gene in the studies checked, with the rest unexplained. For this sample the table gives 2,500 to 3,000 clones, of which approximately 90% were detected only once. 3.5% to 5% of the sample belongs to the ten largest clones. As regards this clone: Its target antigen remains unknown. Per-base qualities were not stored, and no clone one base away is much larger.

The sequence links TRBV28 to TRBJ2-7, with TRBD1 as a weak D call on 5 bases. This clonotype was obtained from an adult with diffuse large B cell lymphoma. The sequencing sample was made of tumor tissue. The CDR3 region reads CASRETQGRNEQYF. Read as DNA, the sequence is TGTGCCAGCAGGGAGACTCAGGGAAGGAACGAGCAGTACTTC.